One sample yielded the 19 T cell receptor beta chains listed below, sequenced in a study of cytomegalovirus exposure and HLA in healthy donors listed by TCRdb under 2017. Libraries came from the immunoSEQ multiplex PCR assay. For the multiplex PCR, a mixture combining 60 forward primers for TCR Vbeta segments and 13 reverse primers for TCR Jbeta segments was used. Not all clones reach the TCRdb copy of this immuneACCESS table, which keeps in-frame sequences only. Checked studies attribute under half of the gap to unresolved V genes and leave the rest unexplained. The sample records around 250,000 clones, nearly 95% of which are singletons. The ten biggest clones cover 1.7% of the sample. Input material: PBMCs. Every receptor here comes from a girl aged 2 to 9 in good health and CMV-seronegative.

The V gene is TRBV5-1, the J gene TRBJ2-5; TRBD1 might be the D (6 bases). This CDR3 is 13 amino acids long. V was pared by 4 bases and J by 1 base, with 8 bases between. From germline, CDR1 is SGHRS and CDR2 YFSETQ. This CDR3 reads CASSPDSQETQYF. CDR3 nucleotides: TGCGCCAGCAGCCCGGACAGCCAAGAGACCCAGTACTTC.

The table lists this clone with a count of one. The chain has TRBV21-1 and TRBJ2-5; TRBD2 is the table's D call, not checked against the DNA. TRBV21-1 is annotated as a pseudogene. CDR3 length: 13 amino acids. The CDR3 bases are TGTGCCAGCAGCAAAGGGGGGGAAGAGACCCAGTACTTC. It translates to CASSKGGEETQYF.

The chain links TRBV2 to TRBJ2-1, with 9 bases aligning to TRBD2. V gave up 5 bases and J gave up 7 bases; unmatched junction bases: 9. Looked up from germline, CDR1 is SNHLY and CDR2 is FYNNEI. The CDR3 is 15 amino acids. CDR3 sequence: CASSPSGGGGNEQFF. CDR3 nucleotides: TGTGCCAGCAGTCCCTCAGGCGGGGGGGGGAATGAGCAGTTCTTC.

The V call is TRBV30, the J call TRBJ2-7, with D perhaps matching TRBD1 (5 bases). V lost 0 bases, J lost 7 bases, and 16 bases lay in between. The CDR3 spans 14 residues. CDR1 and CDR2 (germline): GTSNPN, SVGIG (reference sequence). This CDR3 is CAWSVGQAAREQYF. The CDR3 coding sequence is TGTGCCTGGAGTGTGGGGCAGGCGGCACGGGAGCAGTACTTC.

This clone has more than one count but fewer than ten. The chain is built from TRBV5-6 and TRBJ1-1, with TRBD1 as a possible D gene (5 bases). V was cut by 3 bases and J by 1 base, with 7 bases left in between. The CDR3 consists of 13 residues. Per the germline V gene, CDR1 is SGHDT and CDR2 is YYEEEE. The CDR3 is CASSWGRNTEAFF. The CDR3 bases are TGTGCCAGCAGCTGGGGCCGGAACACTGAAGCTTTCTTT. The variable domain in full, completed from reference TRBV5-6 and TRBJ1-1, reads DAGVTQSPTHLIKTRGQQVTLRCSPKSGHDTVSWYQQALGQGPQFIFQYYEEEERQRGNFPDRFSGHQFPNYSSELNVNALLLGDSALYLCASSWGRNTEAFFGQGTRLTVV.

The V and J genes are TRBV5-1 and TRBJ2-5, with 8 positions matching TRBD2. Germline CDR1 SGHRS, CDR2 YFSETQ. CDR3 length equals 14 residues. The V gene end was trimmed by 4 bases and the J gene end by 4 bases; junction bases not matched to a gene: 6. The CDR3, as DNA: TGCGCCAGCAGCCCTAGCGGGTCGGGAGAGACCCAGTACTTC. Translation gives CASSPSGSGETQYF.

The V and J genes are TRBV5-1 and TRBJ2-4; unclear D gene. The CDR3 loop spans 13 amino acids. Germline CDR1 and CDR2: SGHRS and YFSETQ. With 0 bases removed from V and 7 bases from J, the gap between germline ends came to 8 bases. The CDR3: CASSLAEVNIQYF. The CDR3 DNA reads as TGCGCCAGCAGCTTGGCCGAGGTTAACATTCAGTACTTC.

J is TRBJ1-4 and V is TRBV7-9; 8 nucleotides line up with TRBD1. The CDR3 runs to 17 residues. Trimming cost V 5 bases and J 0 bases; bases outside gene matches: 8. Per the germline V gene, CDR1 is SEHNR and CDR2 is FQNEAQ (reference sequence). The CDR3 nucleotides are TGTGCCAGCAGCCAGGACAGGGTAATTCCAACTAATGAAAAACTGTTTTTT. As protein: CASSQDRVIPTNEKLFF.

The rearrangement uses TRBV27 and TRBJ2-1; TRBD1 is a possible D gene (6 bases). CDR1 and CDR2 from the germline V gene are MNHEY and SMNVEV (reference sequence). With 7 bases removed from V and 10 bases from J, the gap between germline ends came to 17 bases. The CDR3 is made up of 13 amino acids. The CDR3 nucleotides are TGTGCCAGCACCGGGCAGGGGTTAGTCGAGCAGTTCTTC. This translates into CASTGQGLVEQFF.

The chain uses TRBV6-5 and TRBJ2-5; 9 bases align to TRBD1. The assigned J gene may be wrong: the sequence end matches TRBJ2-7 better. Germline CDR1 is MNHEY and CDR2 is SVGAGI. The CDR3 is 14 residues long. The CDR3 bases are TGTGCCAGCAGCTCTGACAGGGGGTCCTACGAGCAGTACTTC. Translated, it gives CASSSDRGSYEQYF.

The V call is TRBV27, the J call TRBJ2-7; TRBD2 matches at 7 bases. Germline V gene data show CDR1 as MNHEY and CDR2 as SMNVEV (reference sequence). The CDR3 is 14 residues long. J was trimmed by 4 bases and V by 2 bases; bases with no gene match: 5. The CDR3 nucleotides read TGTGCCAGCAGTTTACGGCGGGAGAGGTACGAGCAGTACTTC. Its protein product is CASSLRRERYEQYF.

The V gene is TRBV6-6, the J gene TRBJ1-2; possibly TRBD1 for D (6 bases). The V gene's germline CDR1 is MNHNY and CDR2 SVGAGI (reference sequence). V was trimmed by 2 bases and J by 4 bases, leaving 11 bases between them. There are 14 residues in the CDR3. The CDR3 sequence: CASSYPRDIYGYTF. CDR3 bases: TGTGCCAGCAGTTACCCAAGGGACATCTATGGCTACACCTTC.

This rearrangement joins TRBV11-2 to TRBJ2-7, with 9 positions matching TRBD2. Trimming at V came to 7 bases and at J to 5 bases, leaving 12 bases not matched to a gene. Per the germline V gene, CDR1 is SGHAT and CDR2 is FQNNGV. The CDR3 covers 15 residues. The CDR3 bases are TGTGCCAGCACCCCGAGGGGTAGCGGGGGAGACGAGCAGTACTTC. Protein: CASTPRGSGGDEQYF.

In nucleotides, the CDR3 is TGTGCCAGCAGCTTAAACGGCCCTGGACTAGCGGGACCCTACGAGCAGTACTTC. This translates into CASSLNGPGLAGPYEQYF. This sequence joins TRBV7-2 and TRBJ2-7, with 12 bases that match TRBD2. Germline-derived CDR1 and CDR2 are SGHTA and FQGNSA. The V segment lost 2 bases and the J segment 2 bases; nucleotides outside the gene matches: 10. The CDR3 sequence is 18 residues long.

This chain joins TRBV28 and TRBJ1-5; D perhaps matches TRBD1 (6 bases). With 1 base removed from V and 11 bases from J, the gap between germline ends came to 15 bases. The germline V gene has CDR1 MDHEN and CDR2 SYDVKM. CDR3 size: 14 residues. The CDR3 reads CASSLFRGTRTQHF. The CDR3 coding sequence is TGTGCCAGCAGTTTATTTAGAGGGACAAGGACCCAGCATTTT.

The chain links TRBV11-2 to TRBJ2-6; TRBD2 matches 11 bases. Germline values: CDR1 SGHAT, CDR2 FQNNGV. CDR3 length: 18 amino acids. Trimming took 3 bases from V and 2 from J; bases not matched to a gene: 6. DNA of the CDR3: TGTGCCAGCAGCTTCCCTAGCGGGGGGCGGGCTGGGGCCAACGTCCTGACTTTC. This translates into CASSFPSGGRAGANVLTF. The whole variable domain, filled in from reference TRBV11-2 and TRBJ2-6, reads EAGVAQSPRYKIIEKRQSVAFWCNPISGHATLYWYQQILGQGPKLLIQFQNNGVVDDSQLPKDRFSAERLKGVDSTLKIQPAKLEDSAVYLCASSFPSGGRAGANVLTFGAGSRLTVL.

About this clone: This is likely a read error, given that the CDR3 carries no conserved phenylalanine or tryptophan at its end. The chain joins TRBV11-2 to TRBJ1-3; D uncertain. The germline gives CDR1 SGHAT, CDR2 FQNNGV. This CDR3 spans 15 amino acids. Trimming took 5 bases from V and 4 from J, leaving 15 bases between them. The chain's CDR3 is CASSRSRGAGNTIYL. The DNA for the CDR3 is TGTGCCAGCAGCAGATCAAGAGGCGCCGGAAACACCATATATCTT.

This chain joins TRBV28 and TRBJ1-6; 9 bases line up with TRBD1. J was trimmed by 5 bases and V by 5 bases; bases with no gene match: 1. Germline values: CDR1 MDHEN, CDR2 SYDVKM. This CDR3 is built from 14 residues. The CDR3 loop is CASSRQGDNSPLHF. The CDR3 nucleotides read TGTGCCAGCAGTCGACAGGGGGATAATTCACCCCTCCACTTT.

This rearrangement joins TRBV7-2 to TRBJ2-7, with 9 bases aligning to TRBD2. Germline CDR1 is SGHTA and CDR2 is FQGNSA. V shed 3 bases, J shed 3 bases, and the junction held 3 bases outside the gene matches. This CDR3 has 14 residues. The CDR3 DNA reads TGTGCCAGCAGCTTTAGCGGGAGTTTCTACGAGCAGTACTTC. The encoded protein is CASSFSGSFYEQYF.